Many counts were recorded for the clone carrying this TCR beta chain. TCRdb analysed the 5' RACE reads with MiXCR anew, one entry per CDR3 protein. This table holds more than 70,000 distinct CDR3 sequences, approximately 17% found once. The CDR3 is made up of 13 amino acids. Germline V gives CDR1 DFQATT, CDR2 SNEGSKA (reference sequence). Trimming took off 7 bases at V and 2 bases at J, with 12 bases between the two ends. The data were taken from a study of neurological immune-mediated disorders. Sequenced input: PBMCs. The source of this sequence is a woman in her forties in good health. The chain is built from TRBV20-1 and TRBJ2-1; D might be TRBD2 (7 bases). The CDR3 DNA is TGCAGTGTTAGGGGGGGCCCCTACAATGAGCAGTTCTTC. Amino acids: CSVRGGPYNEQFF.